The 32 T cell receptor beta chains below come from one sample, sequenced in a study of T cell responses to AZD1222 COVID-19 vaccine. Sequenced by immunoSEQ multiplex PCR; TCRdb stores in-frame clones only, minus some. Of tens of thousands of clones listed, roughly nine tenths are singletons. The material sequenced was peripheral blood, taken on day 0 of AZD1222 vaccination. The source of these receptors is an adult in good health.

The chain links TRBV20-1 to TRBJ1-2; D gene ambiguous. This CDR3 is built from 12 residues. The V gene lost 3 bases and the J gene lost 9 bases, with 14 bases spanning the gap. Germline-derived CDR1 and CDR2 are DFQATT and SNEGSKA (reference sequence). CDR3 region: CSASLSRGSYTF. The CDR3 nucleotides are TGCAGTGCTAGTCTGTCACGGGGAAGCTACACCTTC.

In its sample, this clone was seen a few times. The same CDR3 also results from other DNA sequences found in this sample. The genes are TRBV6-6 and TRBJ2-7; tentative D call: TRBD2 (5 bases). This CDR3 comprises 15 residues. Germline CDR1 and CDR2: MNHNY and SVGAGI (reference sequence). Trimming cost V 2 bases and J 1 base, with 12 bases left between them. The CDR3 region has the DNA TGTGCCAGCAGTTACATAGCAGGCGGGTCCTACGAGCAGTACTTC. Its translation: CASSYIAGGSYEQYF.

Here the CDR3 DNA reads TGTGCCAGCAGCTTAGATCTAGCGGATGAGCAGTTCTTC. It encodes CASSLDLADEQFF. V is TRBV7-3 and J is TRBJ2-1; 7 bases fit TRBD2. Losses at the gene ends were 2 bases for V and 8 bases for J; bases not matched to a gene: 3. The CDR3 has 13 amino acids. Looked up from germline, CDR1 is SGHTA and CDR2 is FQGTGA. Drawing the rest from reference TRBV7-3 and TRBJ2-1, the complete variable domain is GAGVSQTPSNKVTEKGKYVELRCDPISGHTALYWYRQSLGQGPEFLIYFQGTGAADDSGLPNDRFFAVRPEGSVSTLKIQRTERGDSAVYLCASSLDLADEQFFGPGTRLTVL.

The CDR3 protein is CASSQLYNEQFF. Written as DNA, the CDR3 is TGCGCCAGCAGCCAACTATACAATGAGCAGTTCTTC. The rearrangement uses TRBV4-3 and TRBJ2-1; D unresolved. The CDR3 spans 12 residues. V lost 2 bases and J lost 4, with 3 bases in between. Germline lookup yields CDR1 LGHNA and CDR2 YSLEER.

V is TRBV11-3 and J is TRBJ1-5; D unclear. This CDR3 has 15 residues. Trimming left V 1 base short and J 2 bases short, with 9 bases between. CDR1 SGHNT and CDR2 YENEEA come from the germline V gene. This CDR3 reads CASSLAHGGNQPQHF. The CDR3 DNA is TGTGCCAGCAGCTTAGCCCACGGGGGCAATCAGCCCCAGCATTTT.

The chain uses TRBV27 and TRBJ1-5; D is possibly TRBD1 (6 bases). The CDR3 has 14 residues. Trimming pared 5 bases from V and 7 bases from J, leaving 15 bases between. The germline CDR1 and CDR2 sequences are MNHEY and SMNVEV (reference sequence). This CDR3 is CASSRQGSLQPQHF. The CDR3, as DNA: TGTGCCAGCAGTCGGCAGGGGAGTCTACAGCCCCAGCATTTT.

The gene calls are TRBV7-2 and TRBJ1-6; 9 positions match TRBD1. CDR3 length equals 15 residues. J gave up 9 bases and V 5 bases, and 8 bases lay outside the gene matches. Germline V CDR1 and CDR2: SGHTA, FQGNSA. CDR3 sequence: CASSLTGGASSPLHF. The CDR3 DNA reads as TGTGCCAGCAGCCTGACAGGGGGAGCTAGTTCACCCCTCCACTTT.

In DNA form, the CDR3 reads TGTGCCAGCAGTTTACTAGGGGTCGGGGAGCTGTTTTTT. Protein product: CASSLLGVGELFF. The chain carries TRBV27 and TRBJ2-2, with a tentative D call TRBD1 (5 bases). Germline V gene data show CDR1 as MNHEY and CDR2 as SMNVEV (reference sequence). This CDR3 has 13 residues. Trimming left V 2 bases short and J 7 bases short, with 8 bases between.

The chain joins TRBV7-9 to TRBJ1-1; TRBD1 aligns across 8 bases. Germline lookup yields CDR1 SEHNR and CDR2 FQNEAQ (reference sequence). The CDR3 covers 12 residues. Trimming cost V 4 bases and J 11 bases; bases outside gene matches: 6. DNA for the CDR3: TGTGCCAGCAGCTCACCAGGGGGCACGGCTTTCTTT. Protein: CASSSPGGTAFF.

DNA of the CDR3: TGTGCCATCAGTGGACAGGGAAATGGCTACACCTTC. This encodes CAISGQGNGYTF. The chain has TRBV10-3 and TRBJ1-2; TRBD1 agrees at 7 bases. V trimming: 4 bases; J trimming: 6 bases; junction bases outside the gene matches: 2. The CDR3 has 12 amino acids. From germline, CDR1 is ENHRY and CDR2 SYGVKD.

This chain connects TRBV30 to TRBJ1-5; 8 nucleotides match TRBD1. The CDR3 spans 15 residues. V gave up 2 bases and J gave up 4 bases; unmatched junction bases: 7. Germline V gene lookup returns CDR1 GTSNPN and CDR2 SVGIG (reference sequence). CDR3 sequence (DNA): TGTGCCTGGAGTTCCGACAGGGGAGGAAATCAGCCCCAGCATTTT. Its protein product is CAWSSDRGGNQPQHF. The whole variable domain, filled in from reference TRBV30 and TRBJ1-5, reads SQTIHQWPATLVQPVGSPLSLECTVEGTSNPNLYWYRQAAGRGLQLLFYSVGIGQISSEVPQNLSASRPQDRQFILSSKKLLLSDSGFYLCAWSSDRGGNQPQHFGDGTRLSIL.

The V gene is TRBV24-1, the J gene TRBJ2-1; D uncertain. V gave up 4 bases and J gave up 2 bases, with 14 bases separating them. CDR1 KGHDR and CDR2 SFDVKD come from the germline V gene. The CDR3 is 16 amino acids. The CDR3 region has the DNA TGTGCCACCAGTGAGGGATCGGGCAGTACCTACAATGAGCAGTTCTTC. Protein: CATSEGSGSTYNEQFF.

The rearrangement joins TRBV11-2 to TRBJ2-7; 10 nucleotides match TRBD2. In germline, CDR1 is SGHAT, CDR2 FQNNGV. The CDR3 sequence is 17 residues long. Trimming took 3 bases from V and 4 from J; bases not matched to a gene: 12. In nucleotides, the CDR3 is TGTGCCAGCAGCTTGAGGTCAAGCGGGGGGGCCGCTTACGAGCAGTACTTC. Translated, it gives CASSLRSSGGAAYEQYF.

The count of this clone is one. The chain combines TRBV29-1 with TRBJ1-5; 10 bases are shared with TRBD1. The CDR3 extends over 14 amino acids. CDR1 SQVTM and CDR2 ANQGSEA come from the germline V gene. The J segment lost 1 base and the V segment lost 4 bases, leaving 1 base of the junction unmatched. The CDR3, as DNA: TGCAGCGTTGGACAGGGGGCGAGCAATCAGCCCCAGCATTTT. As protein: CSVGQGASNQPQHF.

The genes are TRBV4-2 and TRBJ1-4; tentative D call: TRBD1 (6 bases). Germline V lookup: CDR1 LGHNA, CDR2 YNFKEQ. There are 17 residues in the CDR3. V gave up 1 base and J gave up 4 bases, with 16 bases separating them. The CDR3 loop reads CASSQGKPGQGNEKLFF. Here the CDR3 DNA reads TGTGCCAGCAGCCAAGGCAAACCGGGACAAGGTAATGAAAAACTGTTTTTT.

The J gene is TRBJ1-1, the V gene TRBV11-3; TRBD1 aligns across 8 bases. J gave up 3 bases and V 6 bases, and 3 bases lay outside the gene matches. The V gene's germline CDR1 is SGHNT and CDR2 YENEEA. The CDR3 has 13 residues. The CDR3 sequence: CASRQGVDTEAFF. The CDR3 DNA is TGTGCCAGCAGACAGGGGGTTGACACTGAAGCTTTCTTT.

The rearrangement uses TRBV29-1 and TRBJ1-4; TRBD1 aligns across 11 bases. V lost 5 bases to trimming and J lost 0 bases; unmatched junction nucleotides: 8. Germline values: CDR1 SQVTM, CDR2 ANQGSEA. The CDR3 is made up of 17 amino acids. The CDR3 sequence is CSVLHGTGGATNEKLFF. In nucleotides, the CDR3 is TGCAGCGTTTTACACGGGACAGGGGGTGCAACTAATGAAAAACTGTTTTTT.

The chain employs TRBV5-1 and TRBJ2-3; 15 positions agree with TRBD2. Germline trimming cut 3 bases from V and 6 bases from J; bases unmatched to any gene: 8. The length of the CDR3 is 17 residues. Germline V gene lookup returns CDR1 SGHRS and CDR2 YFSETQ. CDR3 residues: CASSYGTSGGPVDTQYF. The CDR3 DNA reads TGCGCCAGCAGCTACGGGACTAGCGGGGGGCCGGTTGATACGCAGTATTTT.

The CDR3 bases are TGTGCCAGCAGTTTAGGGGCCAGTGGCTATGGCTACACCTTC. This gives the protein CASSLGASGYGYTF. The V gene is TRBV27, the J gene TRBJ1-2, with D tentatively TRBD1 (5 bases). CDR3 length: 14 amino acids. Germline-derived CDR1 and CDR2 are MNHEY and SMNVEV (reference sequence). V was trimmed by 2 bases and J by 4 bases, leaving 11 bases between them.

V is TRBV11-3 and J is TRBJ2-7; 7 bases are shared with TRBD2. This CDR3 region has 15 residues. Germline lookup yields CDR1 SGHNT and CDR2 YENEEA. Losses at the gene ends were 5 bases for V and 4 bases for J; bases not matched to a gene: 11. The CDR3 bases are TGTGCCAGCAGCCCGCGGTTCGGACTAGTGTACGAGCAGTACTTC. It translates to CASSPRFGLVYEQYF.

The chain has TRBV11-3 and TRBJ1-1; no clear D. CDR1 and CDR2 from the germline V gene are SGHNT and YENEEA. The CDR3 spans 14 residues. V shed 2 bases and J shed 4 bases, with 11 bases lying between them. The CDR3 sequence: CASSLRGVFTEAFF. DNA for the CDR3: TGTGCCAGCAGCTTACGGGGAGTGTTCACTGAAGCTTTCTTT.

The chain carries TRBV2 and TRBJ2-7; a weak D match, TRBD1 (6 bases). The CDR3 is 14 amino acids. V was shortened by 4 bases and J by 3 bases, with 13 bases between the two germline ends. Germline lookup yields CDR1 SNHLY and CDR2 FYNNEI. CDR3 residues: CASSADSGYYEQYF. In DNA, the CDR3 is TGTGCCAGCAGTGCGGACAGTGGTTACTACGAGCAGTACTTC. Using reference TRBV2 and TRBJ2-7 for the parts outside the CDR3, the full variable domain is EPEVTQTPSHQVTQMGQEVILRCVPISNHLYFYWYRQILGQKVEFLVSFYNNEISEKSEIFDDQFSVERPDGSNFTLKIRSTKLEDSAMYFCASSADSGYYEQYFGPGTRLTVT.

This rearrangement joins TRBV24-1 to TRBJ2-3; TRBD2 agrees at 13 bases. V was pared by 9 bases and J by 0 bases, with 8 bases of the junction left unmatched. Germline-derived CDR1 and CDR2 are KGHDR and SFDVKD. The CDR3 consists of 17 residues. The CDR3 sequence: CATAPGLAGTSTDTQYF. In DNA, the CDR3 is TGTGCCACCGCTCCGGGACTAGCGGGAACTAGCACAGATACGCAGTATTTT.

This clone was seen a handful of times. The same CDR3 arises from other DNA sequences in this sample as well. V gene TRBV6-5 combines with J gene TRBJ2-7, with 11 bases identical to TRBD1. The germline V gene has CDR1 MNHEY and CDR2 SVGAGI. The CDR3 length is 15 residues. Trimming took 6 bases from V and 1 from J; bases not matched to a gene: 5. The CDR3 sequence: CASRTGTGGSYEQYF. The CDR3 DNA sequence: TGTGCCAGCAGAACCGGGACAGGGGGTTCCTACGAGCAGTACTTC.

J is TRBJ2-1 and V is TRBV5-1; no clear D gene. V was trimmed by 2 bases and J by 4 bases, leaving 10 bases between them. The CDR3 is made up of 14 amino acids. Germline lookup yields CDR1 SGHRS and CDR2 YFSETQ. CDR3 nucleotides: TGCGCCAGCAGCTTAATGGGTTCATACAATGAGCAGTTCTTC. It specifies CASSLMGSYNEQFF.

The chain carries TRBV10-3 and TRBJ1-4; TRBD1 matches at 7 bases. CDR3 length: 16 residues. The V segment lost 3 bases and the J segment 4 bases; nucleotides outside the gene matches: 8. Germline CDR1 ENHRY, CDR2 SYGVKD. The DNA for the CDR3 is TGTGCCATCAGTGACCAAGACAGGGAGAGTAATGAAAAACTGTTTTTT. Translation gives CAISDQDRESNEKLFF.

The chain joins TRBV5-1 to TRBJ1-2, with TRBD1 matching over 8 bases. Germline CDR1 reads SGHRS; CDR2 reads YFSETQ. J was trimmed by 2 bases and V by 4 bases; bases with no gene match: 7. The CDR3 loop spans 15 amino acids. The CDR3 here is CASSQDGQGNYGYTF. The CDR3 DNA reads TGCGCCAGCAGCCAGGACGGACAGGGCAACTATGGCTACACCTTC. Complete variable domain (other parts from reference TRBV5-1 and TRBJ1-2): KAGVTQTPRYLIKTRGQQVTLSCSPISGHRSVSWYQQTPGQGLQFLFEYFSETQRNKGNFPGRFSGRQFSNSRSEMNVSTLELGDSALYLCASSQDGQGNYGYTFGSGTRLTVV.

The chain combines TRBV10-3 with TRBJ1-2, with TRBD1 identical over 9 bases. CDR3 size: 13 residues. Germline assignment: CDR1 ENHRY and CDR2 SYGVKD. V lost 7 bases to trimming and J lost 7 bases; unmatched junction nucleotides: 7. The CDR3 DNA reads TGTGCCATCAATCCGGGACAGGGTAGTGGCTACACCTTC. Protein product: CAINPGQGSGYTF.

This sequence joins TRBV9 and TRBJ2-2, with no clear D. The CDR3 is 13 amino acids. The V end was cut by 3 bases, the J end by 6 bases, with 9 bases between. Germline-derived CDR1 and CDR2 are SGDLS and YYNGEE. CDR3 in DNA: TGTGCCAGCAGCGCACACGGGCCCGGGGAGCTGTTTTTT. This sequence encodes CASSAHGPGELFF.

J is TRBJ2-7 and V is TRBV4-2; TRBD1 aligns across 9 bases. CDR3 length equals 17 residues. Looked up from germline, CDR1 is LGHNA and CDR2 is YNFKEQ. The V and J ends lost 4 bases and 2 bases, in that order; junction bases with no gene match: 12. The CDR3 sequence: CASSPKLGQGNTYEQYF. CDR3 in DNA: TGTGCCAGCAGCCCCAAGTTGGGACAGGGTAACACCTACGAGCAGTACTTC.

The V call is TRBV9, the J call TRBJ2-2, with D unresolved. The CDR3 is 12 amino acids. Between the trimmed V and J ends, which lost 0 bases and 5 bases, there was a span of 2 bases. Germline-derived CDR1 and CDR2 are SGDLS and YYNGEE. The CDR3 reads CASSVATGELFF. The CDR3 coding sequence is TGTGCCAGCAGCGTAGCTACCGGGGAGCTGTTTTTT.

The rearrangement uses TRBV5-8 and TRBJ1-2, with unresolved D. Looked up from germline, CDR1 is SGHTS and CDR2 is YDEGEE. Trimming took off 4 bases at V and 4 bases at J, with 11 bases between the two ends. This CDR3 has 13 amino acids. CDR3 nucleotides: TGTGCCAGCAGCCTGGTTTCCACCTATGGCTACACCTTC. It is translated as CASSLVSTYGYTF.